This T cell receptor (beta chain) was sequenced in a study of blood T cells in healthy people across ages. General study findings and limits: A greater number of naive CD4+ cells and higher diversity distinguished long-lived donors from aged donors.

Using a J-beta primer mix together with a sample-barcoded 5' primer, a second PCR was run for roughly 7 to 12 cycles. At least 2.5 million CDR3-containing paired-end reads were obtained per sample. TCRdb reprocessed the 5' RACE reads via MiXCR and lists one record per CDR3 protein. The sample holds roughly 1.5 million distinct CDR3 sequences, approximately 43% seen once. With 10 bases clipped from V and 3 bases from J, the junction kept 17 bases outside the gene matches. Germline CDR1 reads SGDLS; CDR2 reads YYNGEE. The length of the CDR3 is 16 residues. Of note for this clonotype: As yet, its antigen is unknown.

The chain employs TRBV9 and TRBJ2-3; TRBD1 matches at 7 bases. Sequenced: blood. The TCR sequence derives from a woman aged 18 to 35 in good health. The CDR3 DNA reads TGTGCCGGCAACAACCGGGACAGAGGTCCGACAGATACGCAGTATTTT. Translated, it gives CAGNNRDRGPTDTQYF.